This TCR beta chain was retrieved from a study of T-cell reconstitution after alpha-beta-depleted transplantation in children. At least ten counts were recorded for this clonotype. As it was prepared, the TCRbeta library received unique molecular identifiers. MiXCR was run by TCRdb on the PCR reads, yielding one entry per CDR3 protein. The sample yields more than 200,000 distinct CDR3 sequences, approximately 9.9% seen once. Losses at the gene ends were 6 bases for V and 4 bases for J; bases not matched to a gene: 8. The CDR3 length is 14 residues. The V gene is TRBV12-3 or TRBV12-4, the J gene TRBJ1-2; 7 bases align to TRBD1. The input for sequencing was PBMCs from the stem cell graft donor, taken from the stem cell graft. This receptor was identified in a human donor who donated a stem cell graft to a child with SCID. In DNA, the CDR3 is TGTGCCAGCAGCCCAGGACAGGCCCTCTATGGCTACACCTTC. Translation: CASSPGQALYGYTF.